The 9 T cell receptor beta chains presented below share a single source sample, sequenced in a study of lymphopenia after photon versus proton radiotherapy. Generated by immunoSEQ multiplex PCR, the TCRdb table keeps only in-frame clones and is missing some. Among roughly 40,000 clones listed, 85% to 90% were seen once. The sample was peripheral blood, taken from a patient treated with proton-based radiotherapy. The receptors derive from a woman in her seventies with pancreatic cancer. Some clones in this sample may be carry-over from other donors' samples.

The chain carries TRBV19 and TRBJ2-1; the D gene is possibly TRBD1 (5 bases). CDR3 length equals 15 residues. Between the trimmed V and J ends, which lost 7 bases and 7 bases, there was a span of 20 bases. Looked up from germline, CDR1 is LNHDA and CDR2 is SQIVND (reference sequence). The CDR3 DNA sequence: TGTGCCAGTACCCTAGGTGGCAGGGTTTGGAATGAGCAGTTCTTC. Protein sequence: CASTLGGRVWNEQFF.

The rearrangement uses TRBV7-8 and TRBJ1-6; D is uncertain. Germline lookup yields CDR1 SGHVS and CDR2 FQNEAQ. V lost 1 base to trimming and J lost 10 bases, with 14 bases between them. This CDR3 is built from 15 residues. In DNA form, the CDR3 reads TGTGCCAGCAGCTTAGAGACACACCTAGTCTCACCCCTCCACTTT. As protein: CASSLETHLVSPLHF.

The CDR3 sequence: CASSFRANLLGGSYEQYF. The CDR3, as DNA: TGTGCCAGCAGTTTCCGGGCCAATCTCCTCGGTGGCTCCTACGAGCAGTACTTC. This rearrangement joins TRBV28 to TRBJ2-7; D ambiguous. CDR1 is MDHEN and CDR2 is SYDVKM in the germline V gene. This CDR3 comprises 18 residues. Trimming removed 3 bases from V and 0 bases from J, with 21 bases in between.

V usage is TRBV7-2 and J usage is TRBJ1-5, with D possibly TRBD1 on 5 matching bases. The germline gives CDR1 SGHTA, CDR2 FQGNSA. This CDR3 spans 15 amino acids. The germline V and J ends were trimmed by 0 bases and 2 bases, with 8 bases remaining between them. As DNA, the CDR3 is TGTGCCAGCAGCTTAGCATTAGGGGGCAATCAGCCCCAGCATTTT. Residues: CASSLALGGNQPQHF.

This chain's CDR3 is CAWSPGLAASTDTQYF. Here the CDR3 DNA reads TGTGCCTGGAGTCCAGGACTAGCGGCAAGCACAGATACGCAGTATTTT. The V gene is TRBV30, the J gene TRBJ2-3, with TRBD2 matching 10 bases. Germline V lookup: CDR1 GTSNPN, CDR2 SVGIG (reference sequence). This CDR3 is 16 amino acids long. Germline trimming cut 2 bases from V and 0 bases from J; bases unmatched to any gene: 5.

The genes are TRBV27 and TRBJ2-1, with TRBD1 matching over 11 bases. Looked up from germline, CDR1 is MNHEY and CDR2 is SMNVEV (reference sequence). With 8 bases clipped from V and 8 bases from J, the junction kept 8 bases outside the gene matches. The CDR3 is made up of 14 amino acids. The CDR3 loop reads CASRIGQGAYEQFF. CDR3 nucleotides: TGTGCCAGCCGGATCGGACAGGGGGCCTATGAGCAGTTCTTC.

The V and J genes are TRBV28 and TRBJ2-3; unclear D gene. The CDR3 runs to 15 residues. V was shortened by 6 bases and J by 1 base, with 14 bases between the two germline ends. The V gene's germline CDR1 is MDHEN and CDR2 SYDVKM. The CDR3 region is CASSYPLFGTDTQYF. In nucleotides, the CDR3 is TGTGCCAGCAGCTACCCCTTATTCGGCACAGATACGCAGTATTTT.

The V and J genes are TRBV4-1 and TRBJ2-6; TRBD1 might be the D (6 bases). This CDR3 spans 17 amino acids. V was trimmed by 0 bases and J by 0 bases, leaving 9 bases between them. Germline V CDR1 and CDR2: MGHRA, YSYEKL. CDR3 sequence (DNA): TGCGCCAGCAGCCAAGAAGAACAGGGCTCTGGGGCCAACGTCCTGACTTTC. It specifies CASSQEEQGSGANVLTF.

The gene calls are TRBV7-2 and TRBJ1-3; TRBD1 matches at 9 bases. Losses at the gene ends were 5 bases for V and 0 bases for J; bases not matched to a gene: 8. Per the germline V gene, CDR1 is SGHTA and CDR2 is FQGNSA. The CDR3 sequence is 17 residues long. The CDR3 here is CASSPGTGPTSGNTIYF. Written as DNA, the CDR3 is TGTGCCAGCAGCCCCGGGACAGGGCCTACCTCTGGAAACACCATATATTTT.